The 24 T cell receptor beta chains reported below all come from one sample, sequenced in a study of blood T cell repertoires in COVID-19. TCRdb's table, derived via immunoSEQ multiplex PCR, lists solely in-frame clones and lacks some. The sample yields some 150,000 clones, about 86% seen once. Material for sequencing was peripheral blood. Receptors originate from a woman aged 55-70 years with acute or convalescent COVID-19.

CDR3 residues: CASSVGRQTGYTF. In DNA form, the CDR3 reads TGTGCCAGCAGCGTAGGCAGGCAGACTGGCTACACCTTC. The chain recombines TRBV9 with TRBJ1-2; D gene ambiguous. The V end lost 0 bases, the J end lost 7 bases, and 10 bases lay between the germline ends. CDR1 and CDR2 from the germline V gene are SGDLS and YYNGEE. The CDR3 is 13 amino acids.

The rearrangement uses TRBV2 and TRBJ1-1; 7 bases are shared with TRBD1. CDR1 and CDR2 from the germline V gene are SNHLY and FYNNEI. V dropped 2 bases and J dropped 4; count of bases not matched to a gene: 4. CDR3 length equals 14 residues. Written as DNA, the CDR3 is TGTGCCAGCAGTGAAACAGGGGTGCCCACTGAAGCTTTCTTT. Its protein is CASSETGVPTEAFF.

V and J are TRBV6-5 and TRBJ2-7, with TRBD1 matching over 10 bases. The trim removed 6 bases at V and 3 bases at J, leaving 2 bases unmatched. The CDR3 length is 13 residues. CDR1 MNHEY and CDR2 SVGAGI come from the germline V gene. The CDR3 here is CASSRDRGYEQYF. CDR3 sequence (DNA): TGTGCCAGCAGCCGGGACAGGGGCTACGAGCAGTACTTC.

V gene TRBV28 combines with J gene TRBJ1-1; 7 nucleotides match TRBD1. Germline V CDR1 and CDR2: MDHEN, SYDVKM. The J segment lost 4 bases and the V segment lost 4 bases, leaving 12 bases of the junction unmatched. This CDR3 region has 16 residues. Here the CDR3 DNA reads TGTGCCAGCAGTTCACAGTCCTTGGGGACAGCCACTGAAGCTTTCTTT. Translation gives CASSSQSLGTATEAFF.

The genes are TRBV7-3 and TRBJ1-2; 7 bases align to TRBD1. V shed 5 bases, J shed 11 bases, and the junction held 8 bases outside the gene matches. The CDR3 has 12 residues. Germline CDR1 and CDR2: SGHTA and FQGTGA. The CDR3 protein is CASSLDRVGYTF. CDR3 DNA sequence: TGTGCCAGCAGCCTCGACAGGGTGGGGTACACCTTC. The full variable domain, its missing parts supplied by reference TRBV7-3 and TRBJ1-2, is GAGVSQTPSNKVTEKGKYVELRCDPISGHTALYWYRQSLGQGPEFLIYFQGTGAADDSGLPNDRFFAVRPEGSVSTLKIQRTERGDSAVYLCASSLDRVGYTFGSGTRLTVV.

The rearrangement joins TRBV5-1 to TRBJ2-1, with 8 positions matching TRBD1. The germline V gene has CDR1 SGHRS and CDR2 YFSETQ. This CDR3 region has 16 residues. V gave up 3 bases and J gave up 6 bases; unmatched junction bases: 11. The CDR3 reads CASSSAPGTGGNEQFF. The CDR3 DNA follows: TGCGCCAGCAGCTCCGCTCCCGGGACAGGAGGCAATGAGCAGTTCTTC.

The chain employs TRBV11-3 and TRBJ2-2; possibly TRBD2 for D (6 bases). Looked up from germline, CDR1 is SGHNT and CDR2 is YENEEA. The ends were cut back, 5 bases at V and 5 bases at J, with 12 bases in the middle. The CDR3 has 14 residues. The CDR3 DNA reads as TGTGCCAGCAGCGGTACCCGGGGGACCGGGGAGCTGTTTTTT. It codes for CASSGTRGTGELFF.

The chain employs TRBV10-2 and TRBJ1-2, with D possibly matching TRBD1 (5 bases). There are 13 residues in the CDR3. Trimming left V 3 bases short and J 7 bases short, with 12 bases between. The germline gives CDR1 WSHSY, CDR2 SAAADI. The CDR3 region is CASSDRGVGGYTF. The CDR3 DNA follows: TGCGCCAGCAGTGACCGGGGGGTAGGTGGCTACACCTTC.

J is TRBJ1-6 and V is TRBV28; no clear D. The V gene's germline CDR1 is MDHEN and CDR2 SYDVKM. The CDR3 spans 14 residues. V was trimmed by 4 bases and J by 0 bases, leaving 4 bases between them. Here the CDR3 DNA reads TGTGCCAGCAGTTCCGGCTCCTATAATTCACCCCTCCACTTT. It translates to CASSSGSYNSPLHF.

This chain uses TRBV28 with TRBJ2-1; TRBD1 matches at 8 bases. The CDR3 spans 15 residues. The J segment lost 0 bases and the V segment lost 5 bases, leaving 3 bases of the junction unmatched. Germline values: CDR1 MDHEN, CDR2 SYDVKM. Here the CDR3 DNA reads TGTGCCAGCAGTCAGGACAGGGTCTCCTACAATGAGCAGTTCTTC. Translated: CASSQDRVSYNEQFF.

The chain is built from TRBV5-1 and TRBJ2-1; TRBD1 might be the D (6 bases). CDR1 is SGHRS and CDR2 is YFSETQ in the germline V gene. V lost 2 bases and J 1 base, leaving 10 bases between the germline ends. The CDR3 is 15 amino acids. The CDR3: CASSFVQGSYNEQFF. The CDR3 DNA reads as TGCGCCAGCAGCTTTGTCCAGGGGTCCTACAATGAGCAGTTCTTC.

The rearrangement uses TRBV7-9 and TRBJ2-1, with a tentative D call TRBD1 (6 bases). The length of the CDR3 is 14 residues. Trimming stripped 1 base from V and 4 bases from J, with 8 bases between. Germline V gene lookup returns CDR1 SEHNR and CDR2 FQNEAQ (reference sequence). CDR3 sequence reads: CASSLGTAYNEQFF. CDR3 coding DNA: TGTGCCAGCAGCTTAGGGACAGCATACAATGAGCAGTTCTTC.

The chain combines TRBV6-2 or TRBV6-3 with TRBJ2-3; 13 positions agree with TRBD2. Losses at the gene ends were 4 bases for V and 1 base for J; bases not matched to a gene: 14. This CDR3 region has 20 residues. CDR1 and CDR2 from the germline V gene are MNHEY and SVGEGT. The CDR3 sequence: CASSWRTSGGGSKGTDTQYF. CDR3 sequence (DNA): TGTGCCAGCAGTTGGCGGACTAGCGGGGGAGGGTCCAAAGGCACAGATACGCAGTATTTT.

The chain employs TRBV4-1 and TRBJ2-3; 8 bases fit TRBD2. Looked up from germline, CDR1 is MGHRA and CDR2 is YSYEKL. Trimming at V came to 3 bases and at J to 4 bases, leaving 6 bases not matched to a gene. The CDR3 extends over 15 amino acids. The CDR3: CASSQTGLGADTQYF. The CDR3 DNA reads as TGCGCCAGCAGCCAGACGGGACTAGGTGCAGATACGCAGTATTTT.

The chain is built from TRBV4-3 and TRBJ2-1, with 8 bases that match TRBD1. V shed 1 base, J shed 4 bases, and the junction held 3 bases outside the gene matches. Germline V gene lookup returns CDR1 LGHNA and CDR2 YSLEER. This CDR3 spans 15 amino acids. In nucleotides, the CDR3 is TGCGCCAGCAGCCAAGGGGGGACAGGTTACAATGAGCAGTTCTTC. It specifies CASSQGGTGYNEQFF.

As DNA, the CDR3 is TGTGCCAGTAGTATAGATCCTCTGACAGGCTTTTCTGGGGCCAACGTCCTGACTTTC. It encodes CASSIDPLTGFSGANVLTF. V gene TRBV19 combines with J gene TRBJ2-6, with D perhaps TRBD1 (6 bases). The V end lost 0 bases, the J end lost 1 base, and 16 bases lay between the germline ends. Looked up from germline, CDR1 is LNHDA and CDR2 is SQIVND (reference sequence). The CDR3 contains 19 residues.

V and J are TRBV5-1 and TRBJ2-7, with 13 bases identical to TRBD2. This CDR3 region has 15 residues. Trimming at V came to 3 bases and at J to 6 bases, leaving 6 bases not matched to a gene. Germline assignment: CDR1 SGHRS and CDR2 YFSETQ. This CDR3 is CASSSTGLAGVEQYF. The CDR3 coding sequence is TGCGCCAGCAGCTCCACCGGACTAGCGGGGGTCGAGCAGTACTTC.

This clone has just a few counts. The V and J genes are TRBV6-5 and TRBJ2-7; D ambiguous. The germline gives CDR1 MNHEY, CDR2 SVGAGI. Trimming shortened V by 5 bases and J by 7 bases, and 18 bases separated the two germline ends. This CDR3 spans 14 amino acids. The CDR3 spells CASSIGWQVDEQYF. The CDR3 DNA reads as TGTGCCAGCAGTATCGGCTGGCAGGTCGATGAGCAGTACTTC.

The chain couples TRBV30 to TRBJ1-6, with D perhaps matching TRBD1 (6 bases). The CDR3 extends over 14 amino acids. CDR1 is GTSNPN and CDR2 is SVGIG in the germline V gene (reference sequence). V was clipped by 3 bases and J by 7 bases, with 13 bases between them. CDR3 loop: CAWSPGRGNSPLHF. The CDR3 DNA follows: TGTGCCTGGAGCCCGGGAAGGGGGAATTCACCCCTCCACTTT.

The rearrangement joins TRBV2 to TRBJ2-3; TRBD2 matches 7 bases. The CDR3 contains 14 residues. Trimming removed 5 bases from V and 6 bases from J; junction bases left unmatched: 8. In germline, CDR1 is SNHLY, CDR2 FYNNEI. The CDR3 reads CASSTSGSGDTQYF. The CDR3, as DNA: TGTGCCAGCAGTACCTCGGGTAGCGGGGATACGCAGTATTTT.

CDR3 nucleotides: TGTGCCAGCAGCTCGCGACAGGGGACGGGCTATGGCTACACCTTC. The encoded protein is CASSSRQGTGYGYTF. The chain combines TRBV5-4 with TRBJ1-2; 8 bases fit TRBD1. V trimming: 3 bases; J trimming: 4 bases; junction bases outside the gene matches: 8. The CDR3 is made up of 15 amino acids. Germline V gene data show CDR1 as SGHNT and CDR2 as YYREEE (reference sequence). The full variable domain, with the rest looked up from reference TRBV5-4 and TRBJ1-2, is ETGVTQSPTHLIKTRGQQVTLRCSSQSGHNTVSWYQQALGQGPQFIFQYYREEENGRGNFPPRFSGLQFPNYSSELNVNALELDDSALYLCASSSRQGTGYGYTFGSGTRLTVV.

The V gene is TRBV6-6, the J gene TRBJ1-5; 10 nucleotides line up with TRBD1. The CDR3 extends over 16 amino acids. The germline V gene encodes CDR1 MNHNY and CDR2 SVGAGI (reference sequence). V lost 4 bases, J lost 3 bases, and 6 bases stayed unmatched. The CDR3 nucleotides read TGTGCCAGCAGTTTCGACAGGGGGCAGTTCAATCAGCCCCAGCATTTT. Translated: CASSFDRGQFNQPQHF.

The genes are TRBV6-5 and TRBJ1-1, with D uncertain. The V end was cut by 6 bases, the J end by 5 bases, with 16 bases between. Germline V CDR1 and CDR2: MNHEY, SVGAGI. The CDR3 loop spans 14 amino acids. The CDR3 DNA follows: TGTGCCAGCAGGAAGGTAGGAGGGCGGACTGAAGCTTTCTTT. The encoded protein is CASRKVGGRTEAFF.

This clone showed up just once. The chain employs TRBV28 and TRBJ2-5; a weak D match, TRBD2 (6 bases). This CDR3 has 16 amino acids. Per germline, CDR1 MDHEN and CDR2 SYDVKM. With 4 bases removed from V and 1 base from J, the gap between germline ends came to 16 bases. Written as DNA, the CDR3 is TGTGCCAGCAGTTCCCCCGGGGCGGGGTCCCAAGAGACCCAGTACTTC. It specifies CASSSPGAGSQETQYF.